Each of the 8 T cell receptor beta chains below was sequenced from the same sample in a study of blood T cell repertoires in COVID-19. Sequencing was performed with immunoSEQ multiplex PCR; in TCRdb, only in-frame clones are kept and a portion is missing. The sample shows 100,000 to 150,000 clones, about 89% of them seen only once. The specimen was peripheral blood. These receptors all stem from a man aged 45-65 years with active COVID-19.

Of note for this clone: This CDR3 is also generated by other DNA sequences in the sample. The chain links TRBV2 to TRBJ1-4; TRBD1 agrees at 10 bases. Trimming removed 6 bases from V and 8 bases from J; junction bases left unmatched: 9. The CDR3 has 15 residues. The germline gives CDR1 SNHLY, CDR2 FYNNEI. The CDR3: CASRRPGTGAEKLFF. The CDR3 DNA sequence: TGTGCCAGCAGGCGGCCCGGGACAGGGGCCGAAAAACTGTTTTTT.

This chain uses TRBV2 with TRBJ2-4, with 8 bases matching TRBD1. V dropped 7 bases and J dropped 11; count of bases not matched to a gene: 16. The germline CDR1 and CDR2 sequences are SNHLY and FYNNEI. The CDR3 has 15 amino acids. The CDR3 loop reads CASTGDRSLVSLQYF. Here the CDR3 DNA reads TGTGCCAGCACCGGGGACAGGTCTCTCGTCTCTCTTCAGTACTTC.

The V gene is TRBV21-1, the J gene TRBJ2-3; TRBD1 is taken as the D call from the table, unchecked against the DNA. TRBV21-1 is reported as a pseudogene. This CDR3 has 16 amino acids. This CDR3 is CASRDRGGSDTDTQYF. DNA of the CDR3: TGTGCCAGCCGGGACAGGGGGGGTTCCGACACAGATACGCAGTATTTT.

This clone has just a few counts. The chain links TRBV19 to TRBJ1-5, with 7 bases that match TRBD1. Germline CDR1 reads LNHDA; CDR2 reads SQIVND (reference sequence). CDR3 length: 15 amino acids. V lost 7 bases and J lost 2; bases outside the gene matches: 8. In DNA form, the CDR3 reads TGTGCCAGTAAGGCCGCCCAGGGGGGCAATCAGCCCCAGCATTTT. Protein: CASKAAQGGNQPQHF.

This chain connects TRBV18 to TRBJ2-5, with no clear D. Trimming took off 2 bases at V and 5 bases at J, with 3 bases between the two ends. From germline, CDR1 is KGHSH and CDR2 LQKENI. This CDR3 is built from 11 residues. The DNA for the CDR3 is TGTGCCAGCTCACCAGAGGAGACCCAGTACTTC. Protein: CASSPEETQYF.

The gene calls are TRBV5-1 and TRBJ1-2; TRBD1 aligns across 9 bases. The CDR3 loop spans 15 amino acids. The V gene end was trimmed by 3 bases and the J gene end by 0 bases; junction bases not matched to a gene: 3. Germline-derived CDR1 and CDR2 are SGHRS and YFSETQ. The CDR3 DNA follows: TGCGCCAGCAGCTCAAGACAGGGGGCTAACTATGGCTACACCTTC. Amino acid sequence: CASSSRQGANYGYTF.

The chain employs TRBV7-9 and TRBJ2-2; TRBD1 might be the D (6 bases). The CDR3 extends over 17 amino acids. Germline V CDR1 and CDR2: SEHNR, FQNEAQ (reference sequence). The V gene lost 5 bases and the J gene lost 4 bases, with 20 bases spanning the gap. The CDR3 sequence: CASSPTGQGPSTGELFF. The CDR3 region has the DNA TGTGCCAGCAGCCCTACCGGGCAGGGGCCGTCCACCGGGGAGCTGTTTTTT. The whole variable domain, remainder taken from reference TRBV7-9 and TRBJ2-2, is DTGVSQNPRHKITKRGQNVTFRCDPISEHNRLYWYRQTLGQGPEFLTYFQNEAQLEKSRLLSDRFSAERPKGSFSTLEIQRTEQGDSAMYLCASSPTGQGPSTGELFFGEGSRLTVL.

This chain connects TRBV5-1 to TRBJ2-5, with a weak D call TRBD1 (6 bases). This CDR3 comprises 15 residues. From germline, CDR1 is SGHRS and CDR2 YFSETQ. Trimming took off 7 bases at V and 7 bases at J, with 23 bases between the two ends. CDR3 sequence: CASRPGTPQSGTQYF. The CDR3 DNA sequence: TGCGCCAGCCGCCCCGGGACACCACAATCAGGGACCCAGTACTTC.